These 14 T cell receptor beta chains came from one sample sequenced in a study of control samples from healthy donors and cancer patients. Sequenced by immunoSEQ multiplex PCR; TCRdb stores in-frame clones only, minus some. The sample yields more than 95,000 clones, approximately 89% seen once. The sequencing input was blood. Every receptor here comes from a man aged 55 to 70 in good health.

This chain uses TRBV19 with TRBJ1-5; D uncertain. Trimming cost V 2 bases and J 2 bases, with 10 bases left between them. Germline CDR1 and CDR2: LNHDA and SQIVND (reference sequence). CDR3 size: 15 residues. DNA of the CDR3: TGTGCCAGTAGTATAAACGGTATGGGCAATCAGCCCCAGCATTTT. Its translation: CASSINGMGNQPQHF.

The genes are TRBV7-8 and TRBJ2-5; D may be TRBD2 (6 bases). Germline CDR1 and CDR2: SGHVS and FQNEAQ. This CDR3 is 16 amino acids long. Between the trimmed V and J ends, which lost 4 bases and 5 bases, there was a span of 20 bases. DNA for the CDR3: TGTGCCAGCAGCTGGCCCGGGACCCCGGGAGCGGAGACCCAGTACTTC. Encoded protein: CASSWPGTPGAETQYF.

The sample holds one count of this clone. The chain carries TRBV30 and TRBJ2-2; TRBD1 agrees at 7 bases. Per germline, CDR1 GTSNPN and CDR2 SVGIG (reference sequence). The V segment lost 7 bases and the J segment 2 bases; nucleotides outside the gene matches: 7. The CDR3 totals 14 residues. The CDR3 DNA reads as TGTGCCTCAGGGACAGACCATAACACCGGGGAGCTGTTTTTT. The encoded protein is CASGTDHNTGELFF.

The chain employs TRBV28 and TRBJ1-5, with D possibly being TRBD1 (5 bases). The CDR3 has 16 residues. Trimming shortened V by 1 base and J by 2 bases, and 12 bases separated the two germline ends. Per germline, CDR1 MDHEN and CDR2 SYDVKM. CDR3 coding DNA: TGTGCCAGCAGTTTATTTACAGGCTCGGGCAATCAGCCCCAGCATTTT. Translation: CASSLFTGSGNQPQHF.

This chain uses TRBV2 with TRBJ2-7; no clear D gene. Per the germline V gene, CDR1 is SNHLY and CDR2 is FYNNEI. Trimming took 5 bases from V and 4 from J, leaving 9 bases between them. CDR3 size: 12 residues. Written as DNA, the CDR3 is TGTGCCAGCAGTCTGGCGGAGTACGAGCAGTACTTC. Encoded protein: CASSLAEYEQYF. Filled out from reference TRBV2 and TRBJ2-7, the complete variable domain reads EPEVTQTPSHQVTQMGQEVILRCVPISNHLYFYWYRQILGQKVEFLVSFYNNEISEKSEIFDDQFSVERPDGSNFTLKIRSTKLEDSAMYFCASSLAEYEQYFGPGTRLTVT.

The CDR3 protein is CASSQQGTNEKLFF. DNA for the CDR3: TGTGCCAGCTCACAACAGGGAACTAATGAAAAACTGTTTTTT. The chain links TRBV18 to TRBJ1-4; D may be TRBD1 (6 bases). CDR1 and CDR2 from the germline V gene are KGHSH and LQKENI. The V end was cut by 4 bases, the J end by 1 base, with 7 bases between. The CDR3 is made up of 14 amino acids.

V and J are TRBV12-3 or TRBV12-4 and TRBJ1-2; D call uncertain. With 4 bases removed from V and 3 bases from J, the gap between germline ends came to 9 bases. This CDR3 contains 13 residues. DNA of the CDR3: TGTGCCAGCAGTTCCCTCTGGCACTATGGCTACACCTTC. Encoded protein: CASSSLWHYGYTF.

This sequence joins TRBV7-9 and TRBJ1-5; the D gene is possibly TRBD1 (6 bases). The CDR3 is made up of 16 amino acids. With 5 bases removed from V and 5 bases from J, the gap between germline ends came to 19 bases. Germline-derived CDR1 and CDR2 are SEHNR and FQNEAQ (reference sequence). The CDR3 sequence is CASSRSHREGDQPQHF. The DNA of the CDR3 is TGTGCCAGCAGCCGAAGCCACAGGGAGGGTGATCAGCCCCAGCATTTT.

This clone was seen only a few times. The CDR3 nucleotides are TGTGCCACCAGCTTGCGGGCAGGGGACGGAAACACCATATATTTT. Its translation is CATSLRAGDGNTIYF. The chain recombines TRBV24-1 with TRBJ1-3, with D perhaps TRBD1 (6 bases). The CDR3 runs 15 residues. The V gene's germline CDR1 is KGHDR and CDR2 SFDVKD. The V gene lost 7 bases and the J gene lost 4 bases, with 16 bases spanning the gap.

The chain has TRBV6-5 and TRBJ1-2, with D possibly TRBD1 on 6 matching bases. Trimming shortened V by 7 bases and J by 8 bases, and 20 bases separated the two germline ends. This CDR3 is 14 amino acids long. Germline CDR1 MNHEY, CDR2 SVGAGI. Here the CDR3 reads CASNPQGSRWGYTF. CDR3 nucleotides: TGTGCCAGCAACCCACAGGGAAGTCGTTGGGGCTACACCTTC.

V usage is TRBV7-2 and J usage is TRBJ1-2; no firm D call. Germline lookup yields CDR1 SGHTA and CDR2 FQGNSA. The germline V and J ends were trimmed by 1 base and 5 bases, with 8 bases remaining between them. This CDR3 contains 13 residues. CDR3 nucleotide sequence: TGTGCCAGCAGCTTAGGTTCTGAGTATGGCTACACCTTC. Translating it yields CASSLGSEYGYTF.

The chain recombines TRBV5-4 with TRBJ1-1; no reliable D call. Trimming stripped 2 bases from V and 1 base from J, with 6 bases between. Germline CDR1 and CDR2: SGHNT and YYREEE (reference sequence). There are 13 residues in the CDR3. In DNA form, the CDR3 reads TGTGCCAGCAGCTTTACAAAGAACACTGAAGCTTTCTTT. Its translation is CASSFTKNTEAFF.

CDR3 residues: CASSLVSGGAAEQYF. Written as DNA, the CDR3 is TGTGCCAGCAGCTTAGTTAGCGGGGGGGCCGCCGAGCAGTACTTC. The chain is built from TRBV7-2 and TRBJ2-7; 11 bases align to TRBD2. There are 15 residues in the CDR3. The V segment lost 1 base and the J segment 6 bases; nucleotides outside the gene matches: 5. Germline V lookup: CDR1 SGHTA, CDR2 FQGNSA.

Here the CDR3 reads CASSLDRGDVGYGYTF. The CDR3, as DNA: TGTGCCAGCAGTTTGGACAGGGGAGATGTTGGGTATGGCTACACCTTC. The J gene is TRBJ1-2, the V gene TRBV6-2 or TRBV6-3; 9 nucleotides line up with TRBD1. Germline CDR1 and CDR2: MNHEY and SVGEGT. This CDR3 spans 16 amino acids. V trimming: 4 bases; J trimming: 5 bases; junction bases outside the gene matches: 11.